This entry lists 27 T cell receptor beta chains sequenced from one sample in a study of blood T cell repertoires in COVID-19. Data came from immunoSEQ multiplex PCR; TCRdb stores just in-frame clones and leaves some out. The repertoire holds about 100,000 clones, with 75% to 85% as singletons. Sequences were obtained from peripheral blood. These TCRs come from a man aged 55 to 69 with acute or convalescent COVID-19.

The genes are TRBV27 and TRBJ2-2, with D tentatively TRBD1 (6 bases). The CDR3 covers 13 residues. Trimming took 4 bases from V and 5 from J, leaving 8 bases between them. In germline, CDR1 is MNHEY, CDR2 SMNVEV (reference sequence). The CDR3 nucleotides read TGTGCCAGCAGTTACCAGGGGACCGGGGAGCTGTTTTTT. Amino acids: CASSYQGTGELFF.

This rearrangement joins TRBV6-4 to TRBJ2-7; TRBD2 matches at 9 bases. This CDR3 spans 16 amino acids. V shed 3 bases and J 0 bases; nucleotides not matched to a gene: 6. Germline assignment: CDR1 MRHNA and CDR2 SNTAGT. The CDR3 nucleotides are TGTGCCAGCAGTGAGAATAGCGGGAGCGTCTCCTACGAGCAGTACTTC. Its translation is CASSENSGSVSYEQYF.

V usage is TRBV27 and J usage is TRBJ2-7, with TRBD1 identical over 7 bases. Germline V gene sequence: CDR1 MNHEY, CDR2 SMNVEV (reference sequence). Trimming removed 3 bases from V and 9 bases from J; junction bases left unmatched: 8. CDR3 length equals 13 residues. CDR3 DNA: TGTGCCAGCAGTTTTTCCCGACAGGGCAGGCAGTACTTC. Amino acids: CASSFSRQGRQYF.

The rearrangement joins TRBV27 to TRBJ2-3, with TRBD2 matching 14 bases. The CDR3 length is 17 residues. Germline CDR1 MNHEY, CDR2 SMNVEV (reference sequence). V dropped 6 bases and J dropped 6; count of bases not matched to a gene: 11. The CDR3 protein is CASRAKGLAGEGDTQYF. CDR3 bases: TGTGCCAGCAGAGCTAAGGGACTAGCGGGAGAAGGTGATACGCAGTATTTT.

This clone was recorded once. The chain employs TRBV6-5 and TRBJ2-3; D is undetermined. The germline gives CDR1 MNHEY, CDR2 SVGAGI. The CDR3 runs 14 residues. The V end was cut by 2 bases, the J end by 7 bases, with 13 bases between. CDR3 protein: CASSYKRSPHTQYF. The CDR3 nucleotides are TGTGCCAGCAGTTACAAGAGGAGCCCTCATACGCAGTATTTT.

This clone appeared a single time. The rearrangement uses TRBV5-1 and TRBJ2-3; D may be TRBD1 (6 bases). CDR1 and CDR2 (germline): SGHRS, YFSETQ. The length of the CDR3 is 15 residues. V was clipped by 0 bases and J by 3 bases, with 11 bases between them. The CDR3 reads CASSLVRGPTDTQYF. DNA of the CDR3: TGCGCCAGCAGCTTGGTCAGGGGACCTACAGATACGCAGTATTTT.

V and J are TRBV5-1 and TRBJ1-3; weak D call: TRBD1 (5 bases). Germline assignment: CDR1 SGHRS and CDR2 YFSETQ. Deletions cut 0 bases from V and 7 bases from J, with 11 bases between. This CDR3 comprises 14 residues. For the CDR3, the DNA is TGCGCCAGCAGCTTGGGGTCGGGGGGGAACACCATATATTTT. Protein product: CASSLGSGGNTIYF.

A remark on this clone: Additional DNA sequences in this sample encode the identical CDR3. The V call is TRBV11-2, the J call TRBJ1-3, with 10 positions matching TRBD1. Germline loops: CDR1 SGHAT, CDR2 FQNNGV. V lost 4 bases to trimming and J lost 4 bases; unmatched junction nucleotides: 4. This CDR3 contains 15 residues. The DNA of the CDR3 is TGTGCCAGCAGCTCCCGGACAGGGGGAGGAAACACCATATATTTT. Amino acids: CASSSRTGGGNTIYF.

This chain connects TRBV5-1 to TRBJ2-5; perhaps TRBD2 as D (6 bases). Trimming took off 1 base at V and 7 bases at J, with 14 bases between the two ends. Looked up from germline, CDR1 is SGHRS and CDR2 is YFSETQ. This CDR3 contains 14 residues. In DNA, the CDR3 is TGCGCCAGCAGCTTGACGGGGACTCGGGGGACCCAGTACTTC. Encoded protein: CASSLTGTRGTQYF. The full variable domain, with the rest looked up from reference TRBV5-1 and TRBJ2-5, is KAGVTQTPRYLIKTRGQQVTLSCSPISGHRSVSWYQQTPGQGLQFLFEYFSETQRNKGNFPGRFSGRQFSNSRSEMNVSTLELGDSALYLCASSLTGTRGTQYFGPGTRLLVL.

The CDR3 region has the DNA TGTGCCAGCAGTTCAAGTGGCCTTAATGAAAAACTGTTTTTT. This sequence encodes CASSSSGLNEKLFF. The chain uses TRBV28 and TRBJ1-4; D uncertain. V dropped 4 bases and J dropped 4 bases, with 10 bases sitting between them. The length of the CDR3 is 14 residues. Germline CDR1 MDHEN, CDR2 SYDVKM.

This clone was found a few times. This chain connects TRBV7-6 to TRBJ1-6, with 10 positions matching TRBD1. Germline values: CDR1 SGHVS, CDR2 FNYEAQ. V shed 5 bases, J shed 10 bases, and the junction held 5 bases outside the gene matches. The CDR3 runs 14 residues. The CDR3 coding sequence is TGTGCCAGCAGCGAGACAGGGGGCGAATCACCCCTCCACTTT. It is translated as CASSETGGESPLHF.

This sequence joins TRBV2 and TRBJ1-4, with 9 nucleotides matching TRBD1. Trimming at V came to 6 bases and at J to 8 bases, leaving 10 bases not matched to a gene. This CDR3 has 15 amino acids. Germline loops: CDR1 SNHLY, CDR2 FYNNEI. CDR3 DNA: TGTGCCAGCAGCTCCGACAGGGGGAAAAACGAAAAACTGTTTTTT. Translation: CASSSDRGKNEKLFF. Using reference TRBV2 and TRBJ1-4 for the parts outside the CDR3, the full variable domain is EPEVTQTPSHQVTQMGQEVILRCVPISNHLYFYWYRQILGQKVEFLVSFYNNEISEKSEIFDDQFSVERPDGSNFTLKIRSTKLEDSAMYFCASSSDRGKNEKLFFGSGTQLSVL.

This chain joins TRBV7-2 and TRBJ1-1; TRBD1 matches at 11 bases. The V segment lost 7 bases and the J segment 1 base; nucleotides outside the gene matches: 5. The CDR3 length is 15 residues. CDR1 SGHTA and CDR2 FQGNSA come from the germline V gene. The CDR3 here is CASTWTGGGNTEAFF. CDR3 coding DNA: TGTGCCAGCACCTGGACAGGGGGCGGGAACACTGAAGCTTTCTTT. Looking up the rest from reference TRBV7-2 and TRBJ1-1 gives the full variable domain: GAGVSQSPSNKVTEKGKDVELRCDPISGHTALYWYRQSLGQGLEFLIYFQGNSAPDKSGLPSDRFSAERTGGSVSTLTIQRTQQEDSAVYLCASTWTGGGNTEAFFGQGTRLTVV.

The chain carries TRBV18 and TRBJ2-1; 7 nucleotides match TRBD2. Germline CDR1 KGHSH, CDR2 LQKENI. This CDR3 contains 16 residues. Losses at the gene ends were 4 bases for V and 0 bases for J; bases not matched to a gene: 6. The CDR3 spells CASSRWEGSSYNEQFF. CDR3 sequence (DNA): TGTGCCAGCTCACGGTGGGAGGGAAGCTCCTACAATGAGCAGTTCTTC.

CDR3 in amino acids: CASSPLYQAVEAFF. In nucleotides, the CDR3 is TGTGCCAGCTCACCTCTCTATCAGGCCGTTGAAGCTTTCTTT. The rearrangement uses TRBV18 and TRBJ1-1; D gene ambiguous. Germline V gene sequence: CDR1 KGHSH, CDR2 LQKENI. The length of the CDR3 is 14 residues. V dropped 3 bases and J dropped 7 bases, with 15 bases sitting between them.

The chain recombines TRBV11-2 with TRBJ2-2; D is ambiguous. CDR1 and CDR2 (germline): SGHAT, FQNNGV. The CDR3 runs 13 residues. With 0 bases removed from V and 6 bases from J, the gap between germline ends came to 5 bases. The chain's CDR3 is CASSLDQAGELFF. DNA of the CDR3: TGTGCCAGCAGCTTAGATCAGGCCGGGGAGCTGTTTTTT.

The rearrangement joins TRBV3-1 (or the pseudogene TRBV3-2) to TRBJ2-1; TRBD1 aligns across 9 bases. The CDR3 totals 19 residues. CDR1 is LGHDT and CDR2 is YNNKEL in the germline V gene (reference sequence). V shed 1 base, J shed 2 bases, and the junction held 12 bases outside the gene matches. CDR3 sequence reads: CASSQAIWDRVIAYNEQFF. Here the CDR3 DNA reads TGTGCCAGCAGCCAAGCGATTTGGGACAGGGTTATCGCCTACAATGAGCAGTTCTTC.

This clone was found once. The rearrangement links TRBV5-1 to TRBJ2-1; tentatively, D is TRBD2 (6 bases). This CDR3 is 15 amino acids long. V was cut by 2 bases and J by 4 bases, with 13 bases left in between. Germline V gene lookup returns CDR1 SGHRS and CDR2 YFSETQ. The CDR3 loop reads CASSFRSGSYNEQFF. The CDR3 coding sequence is TGCGCCAGCAGCTTTCGTAGCGGTAGTTACAATGAGCAGTTCTTC.

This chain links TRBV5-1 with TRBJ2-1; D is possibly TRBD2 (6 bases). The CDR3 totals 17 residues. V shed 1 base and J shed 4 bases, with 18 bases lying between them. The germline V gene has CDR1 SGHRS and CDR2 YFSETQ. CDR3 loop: CASSLIRATRVYNEQFF. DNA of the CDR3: TGCGCCAGCAGCTTGATCCGCGCGACTAGGGTTTACAATGAGCAGTTCTTC.

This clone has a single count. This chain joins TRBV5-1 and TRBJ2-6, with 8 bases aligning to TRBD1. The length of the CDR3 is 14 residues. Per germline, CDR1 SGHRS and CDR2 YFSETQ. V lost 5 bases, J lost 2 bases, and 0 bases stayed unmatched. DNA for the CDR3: TGCGCCAGCAGGGGACAGGCTGGGGCCAACGTCCTGACTTTC. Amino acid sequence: CASRGQAGANVLTF.

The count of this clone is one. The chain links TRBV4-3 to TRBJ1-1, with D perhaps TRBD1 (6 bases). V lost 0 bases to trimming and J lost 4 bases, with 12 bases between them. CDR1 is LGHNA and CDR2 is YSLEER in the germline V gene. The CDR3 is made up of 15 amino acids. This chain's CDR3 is CASSQDRGGGTEAFF. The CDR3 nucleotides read TGCGCCAGCAGCCAAGATCGGGGAGGGGGCACTGAAGCTTTCTTT.

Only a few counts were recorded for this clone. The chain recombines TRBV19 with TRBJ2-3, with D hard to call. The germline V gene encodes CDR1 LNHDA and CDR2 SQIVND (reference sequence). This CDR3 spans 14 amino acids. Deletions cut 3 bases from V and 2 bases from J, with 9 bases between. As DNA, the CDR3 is TGTGCCAGTAGTATCCCAGGTCACACAGATACGCAGTATTTT. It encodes CASSIPGHTDTQYF.

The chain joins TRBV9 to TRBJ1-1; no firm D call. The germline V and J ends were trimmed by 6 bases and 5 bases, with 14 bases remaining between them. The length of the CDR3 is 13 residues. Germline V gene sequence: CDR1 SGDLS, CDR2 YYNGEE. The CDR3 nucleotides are TGTGCCAGCAAGTCGGATGTGAGGACTGAAGCTTTCTTT. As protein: CASKSDVRTEAFF. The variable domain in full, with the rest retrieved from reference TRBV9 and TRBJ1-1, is DSGVTQTPKHLITATGQRVTLRCSPRSGDLSVYWYQQSLDQGLQFLIQYYNGEERAKGNILERFSAQQFPDLHSELNLSSLELGDSALYFCASKSDVRTEAFFGQGTRLTVV.

CDR3 bases: TGTGCCAGCAGCAGAGTTGAGTATAGCAATCAGCCCCAGCATTTT. This encodes CASSRVEYSNQPQHF. The V and J genes are TRBV7-8 and TRBJ1-5; no reliable D call. The V and J ends lost 5 bases and 0 bases respectively, with 11 bases between them. Germline V lookup: CDR1 SGHVS, CDR2 FQNEAQ. CDR3 length: 15 amino acids.

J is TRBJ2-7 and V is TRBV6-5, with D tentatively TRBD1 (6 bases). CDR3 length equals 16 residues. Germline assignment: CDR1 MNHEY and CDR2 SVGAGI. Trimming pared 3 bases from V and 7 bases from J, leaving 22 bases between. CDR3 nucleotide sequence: TGTGCCAGCAGTTATTGTGGGACACGCACCATGGGGGAGCAGTACTTC. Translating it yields CASSYCGTRTMGEQYF.

The CDR3 DNA follows: TGTGCCAGCAGCCGGACAGGGCCCTACGAGCAGTACTTC. Its translation is CASSRTGPYEQYF. This rearrangement joins TRBV28 to TRBJ2-7; TRBD1 agrees at 8 bases. CDR1 and CDR2 from the germline V gene are MDHEN and SYDVKM. The CDR3 has 13 residues. V was pared by 6 bases and J by 2 bases, with 3 bases of the junction left unmatched.

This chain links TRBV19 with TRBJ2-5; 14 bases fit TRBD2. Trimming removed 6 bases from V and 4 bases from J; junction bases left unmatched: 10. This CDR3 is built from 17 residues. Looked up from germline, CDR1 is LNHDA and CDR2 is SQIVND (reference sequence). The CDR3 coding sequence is TGTGCCAGTAGCGGAGGACTAGCGGGAGGCTCAGGAGAGACCCAGTACTTC. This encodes CASSGGLAGGSGETQYF.